The sequence of this TCR beta chain was determined in a study of PD-1 blockade in classical Hodgkin lymphoma. Profiled with immunoSEQ multiplex PCR; TCRdb holds only in-frame clones, not every one. The table shows about 35,000 clones, with 76% occurring only once. Relapses following autologous stem cell transplantation were seen in all patients, with brentuximab vedotin exposure varying. V was pared by 6 bases and J by 9 bases, with 6 bases of the junction left unmatched. From germline, CDR1 is MNHEY and CDR2 SMNVEV (reference sequence). The CDR3 is 14 residues long. The rearrangement joins TRBV27 to TRBJ1-6; 9 bases align to TRBD1. The TCR originated in a human donor with classical Hodgkin lymphoma. The sequencing used peripheral blood mononuclear cells (PBMCs), collected before the second cycle of nivolumab. CDR3 nucleotides: TGTGCCAGCAGCAGGGACAGGGAAACTTCACCCCTCCACTTT. Translation: CASSRDRETSPLHF.